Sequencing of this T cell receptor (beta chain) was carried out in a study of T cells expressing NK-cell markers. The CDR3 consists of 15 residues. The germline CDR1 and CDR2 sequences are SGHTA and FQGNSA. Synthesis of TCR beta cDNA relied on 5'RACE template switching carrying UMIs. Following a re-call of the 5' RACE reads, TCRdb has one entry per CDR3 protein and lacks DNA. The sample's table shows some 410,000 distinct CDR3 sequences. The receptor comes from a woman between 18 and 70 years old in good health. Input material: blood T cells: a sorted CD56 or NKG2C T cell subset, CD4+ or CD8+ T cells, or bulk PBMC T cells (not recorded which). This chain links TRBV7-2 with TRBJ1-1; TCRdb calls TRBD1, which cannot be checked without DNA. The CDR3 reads CASIRQRLMNTEAFF. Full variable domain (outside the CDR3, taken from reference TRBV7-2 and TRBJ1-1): GAGVSQSPSNKVTEKGKDVELRCDPISGHTALYWYRQSLGQGLEFLIYFQGNSAPDKSGLPSDRFSAERTGGSVSTLTIQRTQQEDSAVYLCASIRQRLMNTEAFFGQGTRLTVV.